These T cell receptor beta chains were read from a single sample in a study of human versus mouse CDR3 diversity and MHC coevolution. Profiling relied on immunoSEQ multiplex PCR, and the TCRdb table lists in-frame clones only, not all of them. Among roughly 80,000 clones listed, 80% to 95% were seen once. The sequenced material came from naive CD4+ T cells from blood. These receptors were taken from a person aged 30-69 years in good health. The CDR3 runs from the conserved cysteine through the conserved F or W. Fields, in order: D gene, clone size, V gene, CDR3 length, J gene, CDR3 DNA, CDR3 protein. A D gene is named only where the DNA matches it firmly. Clone size, where shown, is once, few, many, or a class for clones that have expanded.

NA	NA	TRBV9	15	TRBJ2-5	TGTGCCAGCAGCGTAGGCGGGACGGCCCAAGAGACCCAGTACTTC	CASSVGGTAQETQYF
TRBD1	few	TRBV5-4	18	TRBJ1-3	TGTGCCAGCAGCTCGGCAGGACAGGGACCTGGGTCTGGAAACACCATATATTTT	CASSSAGQGPGSGNTIYF
TRBD2	NA	TRBV2	16	TRBJ2-1	TGTGCCAGCAGTGAAGCCGGGCGGGGGGCCTACAATGAGCAGTTCTTC	CASSEAGRGAYNEQFF
NA	NA	TRBV11-2	15	TRBJ1-1	TGTGCCAGCAGCTTAGGGGTGTCAGCGGGCACTGAAGCTTTCTTT	CASSLGVSAGTEAFF
NA	NA	TRBV19	15	TRBJ2-7	TGTGCCAGTAGTATAAACGGTTTTAGCTCCTACGAGCAGTACTTC	CASSINGFSSYEQYF
NA	NA	TRBV9	15	TRBJ2-2	TGTGCCAGCAGCGTAAGAGGAGGGTCCACCGGGGAGCTGTTTTTT	CASSVRGGSTGELFF
TRBD1	once	TRBV5-1	14	TRBJ1-4	TGCGCCAGCAGCTTTCAGGGGGTAAATGAAAAACTGTTTTTT	CASSFQGVNEKLFF
NA	NA	TRBV18	15	TRBJ1-2	TGTGCCAGCTCGGCCAAAGGGGCGGTAGACTATGGCTACACCTTC	CASSAKGAVDYGYTF
NA	once	TRBV4-2	14	TRBJ1-2	TGTGCCAGCAGCCAAGATAAGGGGGACTATGGCTACACCTTC	CASSQDKGDYGYTF
NA	NA	TRBV12-5	13	TRBJ2-7	TGTGCTAGTGGTTCAACAGGGTCCTACGAGCAGTACTTC	CASGSTGSYEQYF
NA	NA	TRBV6-5	11	TRBJ2-7	TGTGCCAGCAGAGGGGGCTACGAGCAGTACTTC	CASRGGYEQYF
TRBD1	NA	TRBV7-2	15	TRBJ1-5	TGTGCCAGCAGCTGGACAGGGAGTAGCAATCAGCCCCAGCATTTT	CASSWTGSSNQPQHF
TRBD2	NA	TRBV6-6	15	TRBJ2-7	TGTGCCAGCAGTAAGGGACTAGAGAGCTCCTACGAGCAGTACTTC	CASSKGLESSYEQYF
TRBD1	NA	TRBV18	17	TRBJ1-2	TGTGCCAGCTCACCCCCGCATGGACAGGGACAACTCCATGGCTACACCTTC	CASSPPHGQGQLHGYTF
NA	few	TRBV5-4	13	TRBJ2-7	TGTGCCAGCAGCTGGCCAGGGGCCTGGGAGCAGTACTTC	CASSWPGAWEQYF
TRBD1	NA	TRBV5-1	17	TRBJ1-4	TGCGCCAGCAGCTCCCCCCGGGGCGACAGGGTAAATGAAAAACTGTTTTTT	CASSSPRGDRVNEKLFF
TRBD2	once	TRBV29-1	13	TRBJ2-7	TGCAGCGTTGGCAAGCCGGGACTAGTCGAGCAGTACTTC	CSVGKPGLVEQYF
TRBD1	NA	TRBV27	15	TRBJ1-5	TGTGCCAGCGGGCGAGACAGGGGAGTCAACCAGCCCCAGCATTTT	CASGRDRGVNQPQHF
NA	NA	TRBV9	13	TRBJ2-5	TGTGCCAGCAGCGTTTCCGGCCAAGAGACCCAGTACTTC	CASSVSGQETQYF
NA	NA	TRBV2	15	TRBJ1-4	TGTGCCAGCAGGCGGGACCCCGGGGGGTATGAAAAACTGTTTTTT	CASRRDPGGYEKLFF
TRBD1	NA	TRBV7-2	13	TRBJ1-2	TGTGCCAGCAGCGACCAACAGGGGAATGGCTACACCTTC	CASSDQQGNGYTF
NA	once	TRBV6-1	10	TRBJ1-1	TGTGCCAGCATGCGGACTGAAGCTTTCTTT	CASMRTEAFF
NA	once	TRBV7-2	16	TRBJ2-2	TGTGCCAGCAGCCCCGTTGGTAGGGGTAGGTCCCGGGAGCTGTTTTTT	CASSPVGRGRSRELFF
NA	NA	TRBV6-1	15	TRBJ2-7	TGTGCCAGCAGTGAAAGCAGGGCTTGGATCCGCGAGCAGTACTTC	CASSESRAWIREQYF
TRBD1	NA	TRBV12-5	16	TRBJ1-1	TGTGCTAGTGGTTTCACCCTCGGGACAGTTGACACTGAAGCTTTCTTT	CASGFTLGTVDTEAFF
TRBD2	NA	TRBV28	15	TRBJ2-7	TGTGCCAGCAGTTTCCGGACTAGCGGGTCGCGCGAGCAGTACTTC	CASSFRTSGSREQYF
TRBD2	NA	TRBV10-3	15	TRBJ2-5	TGTGCCATCAGGAGGGGACTAGCGGGAGGAGAGACCCAGTACTTC	CAIRRGLAGGETQYF
NA	NA	TRBV7-2	14	TRBJ1-2	TGTGCCAGCAGCCTCCTTGGACAGAACTATGGCTACACCTTC	CASSLLGQNYGYTF
NA	NA	TRBV7-2	13	TRBJ2-5	TGTGCCAGCAGCTATGCAGGGAAGGAGACCCAGTACTTC	CASSYAGKETQYF
TRBD2	NA	TRBV7-2	15	TRBJ2-3	TGTGCCAGCAGCTGGGCTCTAGCGGGAGCGGATACGCAGTATTTT	CASSWALAGADTQYF
NA	NA	TRBV5-1	14	TRBJ1-1	TGCGCCAGCAGCGGTGGGGACTCACACACTGAAGCTTTCTTT	CASSGGDSHTEAFF
TRBD2	NA	TRBV18	19	TRBJ2-1	TGTGCCAGCTCACCGCGGAATAGCGGGAGAACATCGCCCTACAATGAGCAGTTCTTC	CASSPRNSGRTSPYNEQFF
NA	NA	TRBV28	14	TRBJ2-1	TGTGCCAGCAGTTTAGGTCAGTTGTACAATGAGCAGTTCTTC	CASSLGQLYNEQFF